These 21 T cell receptor beta chains share one sample of origin, sequenced in a study of blood T cell repertoires in COVID-19. Libraries were prepared by immunoSEQ multiplex PCR; TCRdb keeps only in-frame clonotypes and omits some of them. Of about 140,000 clones listed, roughly 85% are singletons. Sequencing was performed on peripheral blood. These receptors all come from a man between 45 and 60 years old with acute or convalescent COVID-19.

The V gene is TRBV7-9, the J gene TRBJ1-2; D not resolved. The V end lost 7 bases, the J end lost 6 bases, and 21 bases lay between the germline ends. In germline, CDR1 is SEHNR, CDR2 FQNEAQ (reference sequence). CDR3 length equals 15 residues. This CDR3 is CASTWLRSLEDGYTF. The CDR3 DNA follows: TGTGCCAGCACCTGGCTGAGGTCCCTGGAGGATGGCTACACCTTC.

A remark on this clone: This CDR3 is also generated by other DNA sequences in the sample. The genes are TRBV6-5 and TRBJ2-1; D is possibly TRBD1 (6 bases). CDR3 length equals 12 residues. V lost 6 bases and J lost 7, with 10 bases in between. Germline-derived CDR1 and CDR2 are MNHEY and SVGAGI. The CDR3, as DNA: TGTGCCAGCAGCCTTACAGGGAATGAGCAGTTCTTC. It yields the protein CASSLTGNEQFF.

The V call is TRBV20-1, the J call TRBJ2-3; D is unclear. The CDR3 runs to 10 residues. The germline V gene encodes CDR1 DFQATT and CDR2 SNEGSKA (reference sequence). V gave up 6 bases and J gave up 5 bases, with 6 bases separating them. CDR3 sequence: CSAALDTQYF. The CDR3 nucleotides are TGCAGTGCCGCACTAGATACGCAGTATTTT.

V and J are TRBV10-3 and TRBJ1-6, with D hard to call. The CDR3 totals 13 residues. Germline loops: CDR1 ENHRY, CDR2 SYGVKD. Trimming took off 1 base at V and 10 bases at J, with 8 bases between the two ends. The CDR3 loop reads CAISELSSSPLHF. CDR3 bases: TGTGCCATCAGTGAGTTGTCATCCTCACCCCTCCACTTT.

The chain employs TRBV6-6 and TRBJ2-4, with 7 bases lining up with TRBD2. Germline assignment: CDR1 MNHNY and CDR2 SVGAGI (reference sequence). V lost 5 bases, J lost 3 bases, and 4 bases stayed unmatched. This CDR3 region has 14 residues. CDR3 protein: CASSAWGGKNIQYF. CDR3 nucleotides: TGTGCCAGCAGTGCATGGGGGGGCAAAAACATTCAGTACTTC.

The chain is built from TRBV5-1 and TRBJ1-2, with a tentative D call TRBD1 (6 bases). V lost 2 bases and J 4 bases, leaving 15 bases between the germline ends. Germline V gene data show CDR1 as SGHRS and CDR2 as YFSETQ. The CDR3 runs to 15 residues. The CDR3 spells CASSLQTGSGYGYTF. In DNA, the CDR3 is TGCGCCAGCAGCTTACAGACAGGATCGGGCTATGGCTACACCTTC.

This chain uses TRBV7-3 with TRBJ2-1, with 12 nucleotides matching TRBD2. This CDR3 is 14 amino acids long. Germline CDR1 and CDR2: SGHTA and FQGTGA. V lost 5 bases and J lost 6; bases outside the gene matches: 2. The CDR3 DNA reads as TGTGCCAGCAGCCGGACTAGCGGGACCAATGAGCAGTTCTTC. It codes for CASSRTSGTNEQFF.

The chain carries TRBV4-1 and TRBJ1-5; 9 positions agree with TRBD1. J lost 6 bases, V lost 4 bases, and 4 bases had no gene match. CDR3 size: 14 residues. Germline V gene lookup returns CDR1 MGHRA and CDR2 YSYEKL. The CDR3 coding sequence is TGCGCCAGCAGCCTCGACAGGGGGAGTCAGCCCCAGCATTTT. This sequence encodes CASSLDRGSQPQHF.

The V and J genes are TRBV15 and TRBJ2-7, with no clear D. CDR3 size: 13 residues. In germline, CDR1 is LNHNV, CDR2 YYDKDF (reference sequence). V was clipped by 1 base and J by 3 bases, with 7 bases between them. The CDR3 spells CATSRGGFYEQYF. As DNA, the CDR3 is TGTGCCACCAGCAGAGGAGGCTTCTACGAGCAGTACTTC.

The gene calls are TRBV28 and TRBJ1-5; 7 positions agree with TRBD1. CDR1 is MDHEN, CDR2 SYDVKM, per germline. The CDR3 runs to 16 residues. Trimming at V came to 2 bases and at J to 1 base, leaving 5 bases not matched to a gene. CDR3 sequence: CASSLPTGASNQPQHF. The CDR3 DNA follows: TGTGCCAGCAGTTTACCCACAGGGGCGAGCAATCAGCCCCAGCATTTT.

This clone showed up just a few times. The CDR3 nucleotides are TGCGCCAGCAGCTTTGCGGACAGAGACACTGAAGCTTTCTTT. This codes for CASSFADRDTEAFF. The chain has TRBV5-1 and TRBJ1-1, with D possibly matching TRBD1 (6 bases). The CDR3 covers 14 residues. CDR1 is SGHRS, CDR2 YFSETQ, per germline. The V end lost 2 bases, the J end lost 3 bases, and 11 bases lay between the germline ends. Supplemented by reference TRBV5-1 and TRBJ1-1, the full variable domain reads KAGVTQTPRYLIKTRGQQVTLSCSPISGHRSVSWYQQTPGQGLQFLFEYFSETQRNKGNFPGRFSGRQFSNSRSEMNVSTLELGDSALYLCASSFADRDTEAFFGQGTRLTVV.

This clone was detected a few times. This chain connects TRBV11-3 to TRBJ1-1, with D tentatively TRBD1 (6 bases). Per the germline V gene, CDR1 is SGHNT and CDR2 is YENEEA. The CDR3 contains 17 residues. Trimming removed 1 base from V and 2 bases from J, with 17 bases in between. In DNA form, the CDR3 reads TGTGCCAGCAGCTTAGGACGAGGGGGTTACCTCAACACTGAAGCTTTCTTT. Its protein is CASSLGRGGYLNTEAFF.

J is TRBJ1-2 and V is TRBV19; TRBD1 agrees at 12 bases. There are 14 residues in the CDR3. J gave up 4 bases and V 10 bases, and 7 bases lay outside the gene matches. CDR1 and CDR2 (germline): LNHDA, SQIVND (reference sequence). CDR3 DNA: TGTGCCACAACGGGACAGGGGGCCGTCTATGGCTACACCTTC. Its protein product is CATTGQGAVYGYTF.

The chain is built from TRBV5-1 and TRBJ2-1, with D possibly being TRBD1 (5 bases). In germline, CDR1 is SGHRS, CDR2 YFSETQ. CDR3 length equals 16 residues. Between the trimmed V and J ends, which lost 0 bases and 2 bases, there was a span of 12 bases. CDR3 protein: CASSLDFREPYNEQFF. The CDR3, as DNA: TGCGCCAGCAGCTTGGATTTCAGGGAACCCTACAATGAGCAGTTCTTC. Together with reference TRBV5-1 and TRBJ2-1, the CDR3 gives the full variable domain: KAGVTQTPRYLIKTRGQQVTLSCSPISGHRSVSWYQQTPGQGLQFLFEYFSETQRNKGNFPGRFSGRQFSNSRSEMNVSTLELGDSALYLCASSLDFREPYNEQFFGPGTRLTVL.

The chain has TRBV18 and TRBJ1-4, with 7 bases aligning to TRBD1. Trimming took 3 bases from V and 8 from J; bases not matched to a gene: 6. The CDR3 length is 14 residues. CDR1 and CDR2 from the germline V gene are KGHSH and LQKENI. The CDR3 spells CASSPGQRREKLFF. Written as DNA, the CDR3 is TGTGCCAGCTCACCGGGACAGAGGAGAGAAAAACTGTTTTTT.

The rearrangement links TRBV19 to TRBJ2-5, with 7 positions matching TRBD2. The length of the CDR3 is 13 residues. In germline, CDR1 is LNHDA, CDR2 SQIVND (reference sequence). Unmatched junction bases numbered 2, after V lost 5 bases and J lost 2 bases. CDR3 nucleotide sequence: TGTGCCAGTAGTGTTAGCGGGCAAGAGACCCAGTACTTC. Encoded protein: CASSVSGQETQYF.

The chain joins TRBV4-1 to TRBJ1-1, with 7 bases aligning to TRBD1. The CDR3 is 14 residues long. Per the germline V gene, CDR1 is MGHRA and CDR2 is YSYEKL. Losses at the gene ends were 1 base for V and 6 bases for J; bases not matched to a gene: 5. CDR3 bases: TGCGCCAGCAGCCAAGGTTCAGGGGGAGCTGAAGCTTTCTTT. As protein: CASSQGSGGAEAFF.

The rearrangement uses TRBV6-1 and TRBJ1-5; D gene ambiguous. The CDR3 covers 11 residues. Germline CDR1 reads MNHNS; CDR2 reads SASEGT. V lost 1 base and J 10 bases, leaving 5 bases between the germline ends. CDR3 sequence: CASSEVSPQHF. The CDR3 coding sequence is TGTGCCAGCAGTGAAGTATCTCCCCAGCATTTT.

V gene TRBV5-4 combines with J gene TRBJ1-2; 9 nucleotides align to TRBD1. CDR3 length equals 17 residues. Germline V gives CDR1 SGHNT, CDR2 YYREEE (reference sequence). V trimming: 4 bases; J trimming: 1 base; junction bases outside the gene matches: 11. This CDR3 reads CASSRPGQGEGNYGYTF. The CDR3 coding sequence is TGTGCCAGCAGCAGGCCGGGACAGGGAGAGGGTAACTATGGCTACACCTTC.

This clone was recorded once. V gene TRBV6-5 combines with J gene TRBJ1-2, with D perhaps TRBD1 (6 bases). This CDR3 has 13 amino acids. Germline CDR1 reads MNHEY; CDR2 reads SVGAGI. Trimming stripped 6 bases from V and 4 bases from J, with 12 bases between. The CDR3 sequence is CASRPQGFYGYTF. In nucleotides, the CDR3 is TGTGCCAGCAGACCCCAGGGGTTCTATGGCTACACCTTC.

The chain uses TRBV30 and TRBJ2-5, with 10 bases identical to TRBD2. Per germline, CDR1 GTSNPN and CDR2 SVGIG (reference sequence). This CDR3 contains 18 residues. Trimming removed 0 bases from V and 2 bases from J; junction bases left unmatched: 12. CDR3 nucleotides: TGTGCCTGGAGTGTATTGTTGCTTGGACTAGCGGATCAAGAGACCCAGTACTTC. This sequence encodes CAWSVLLLGLADQETQYF.